A single sample gave rise to the 32 T cell receptor beta chains below, sequenced in a study of technical replicates of blood from a few donors. Some clones are missing from TCRdb's copy, which holds only in-frame ones; the method was immunoSEQ multiplex PCR. The sample lists some 76,000 clones, 85% to 95% occurring once. The sequenced sample consisted of T cells isolated from PBMCs. The receptors here all came from a human donor in good health.

The V gene is TRBV25-1, the J gene TRBJ2-1; 9 bases fit TRBD2. Germline CDR1 is MGHDK and CDR2 is SYGVNS. With 6 bases clipped from V and 2 bases from J, the junction kept 5 bases outside the gene matches. The CDR3 has 15 residues. For the CDR3, the DNA is TGTGCCAGCAGACAGACTAGCGGTGCCTACAATGAGCAGTTCTTC. Translated: CASRQTSGAYNEQFF.

The genes are TRBV4-1 and TRBJ2-3, with D tentatively TRBD2 (5 bases). Germline lookup yields CDR1 MGHRA and CDR2 YSYEKL. The CDR3 runs to 15 residues. Deletions cut 4 bases from V and 4 bases from J, with 15 bases between. The CDR3 sequence is CASSRIGLVPDTQYF. The CDR3 nucleotides read TGCGCCAGCAGCCGGATCGGACTTGTCCCAGATACGCAGTATTTT.

J is TRBJ1-2 and V is TRBV5-4; D is possibly TRBD1 (6 bases). The ends were cut back, 4 bases at V and 4 bases at J, with 14 bases in the middle. The CDR3 spans 14 residues. The germline CDR1 and CDR2 sequences are SGHNT and YYREEE (reference sequence). This CDR3 reads CASSKTGNFYGYTF. In nucleotides, the CDR3 is TGTGCCAGCAGCAAAACAGGGAACTTCTATGGCTACACCTTC.

A few counts support this clone. The gene calls are TRBV5-1 and TRBJ1-1, with 9 positions matching TRBD1. The CDR3 contains 14 residues. V shed 2 bases and J 1 base; nucleotides not matched to a gene: 0. Germline-derived CDR1 and CDR2 are SGHRS and YFSETQ. The CDR3: CASSLQGANTEAFF. For the CDR3, the DNA is TGCGCCAGCAGCTTACAGGGGGCGAACACTGAAGCTTTCTTT. Drawing the rest from reference TRBV5-1 and TRBJ1-1, the complete variable domain is KAGVTQTPRYLIKTRGQQVTLSCSPISGHRSVSWYQQTPGQGLQFLFEYFSETQRNKGNFPGRFSGRQFSNSRSEMNVSTLELGDSALYLCASSLQGANTEAFFGQGTRLTVV.

The CDR3 region is CASSQAPGLAGVPGELFF. CDR3 bases: TGTGCCAGCAGTCAAGCGCCGGGACTAGCGGGAGTTCCCGGGGAGCTGTTTTTT. The chain recombines TRBV7-9 with TRBJ2-2; 14 bases align to TRBD2. Per germline, CDR1 SEHNR and CDR2 FQNEAQ (reference sequence). This CDR3 comprises 18 residues. V shed 6 bases, J shed 6 bases, and the junction held 12 bases outside the gene matches.

V usage is TRBV25-1 and J usage is TRBJ1-1; D gene ambiguous. Germline-derived CDR1 and CDR2 are MGHDK and SYGVNS. The CDR3 runs 13 residues. V was shortened by 4 bases and J by 3 bases, with 9 bases between the two germline ends. CDR3 in amino acids: CASSVAEDTEAFF. The CDR3 DNA reads as TGTGCCAGCAGTGTGGCGGAGGACACTGAAGCTTTCTTT.

The V call is TRBV29-1, the J call TRBJ2-1; D is undetermined. In germline, CDR1 is SQVTM, CDR2 ANQGSEA. The CDR3 runs 11 residues. Trimming took 8 bases from V and 6 from J, leaving 11 bases between them. The DNA of the CDR3 is TGCAGCTTTTATCTAGTCAATGAGCAGTTCTTC. Protein: CSFYLVNEQFF.

The rearrangement joins TRBV11-2 to TRBJ2-7, with TRBD1 identical over 7 bases. There are 12 residues in the CDR3. CDR1 is SGHAT and CDR2 is FQNNGV in the germline V gene. V shed 4 bases, J shed 3 bases, and the junction held 0 bases outside the gene matches. CDR3 sequence reads: CASSSGGYEQYF. CDR3 bases: TGTGCCAGCAGCTCAGGGGGCTACGAGCAGTACTTC.

The chain carries TRBV7-2 and TRBJ2-1, with 7 nucleotides matching TRBD1. Germline V gene lookup returns CDR1 SGHTA and CDR2 FQGNSA. The V segment lost 1 base and the J segment 8 bases; nucleotides outside the gene matches: 2. The length of the CDR3 is 13 residues. The DNA for the CDR3 is TGTGCCAGCAGCTTAGGACAGGGTGATGAGCAGTTCTTC. This gives the protein CASSLGQGDEQFF.

In its sample, this clone was seen once. At one end the junction does not follow the germline gene, possibly because of a read error. This sequence joins TRBV30 and TRBJ2-1, with D possibly matching TRBD2 (5 bases). The germline gives CDR1 GTSNPN, CDR2 SVGIG (reference sequence). The CDR3 is made up of 11 amino acids. The DNA of the CDR3 is TGTGCCGGGAGTAGCCAGGATGAGCAGTTCTTC. Its translation is CAGSSQDEQFF. Combining the CDR3 with reference TRBV30 and TRBJ2-1 gives the whole variable domain SQTIHQWPATLVQPVGSPLSLECTVEGTSNPNLYWYRQAAGRGLQLLFYSVGIGQISSEVPQNLSASRPQDRQFILSSKKLLLSDSGFYLCAGSSQDEQFFGPGTRLTVL.

The chain is built from TRBV7-2 and TRBJ1-2; D gene ambiguous. CDR1 and CDR2 from the germline V gene are SGHTA and FQGNSA. The CDR3 loop spans 14 amino acids. Deletions cut 5 bases from V and 2 bases from J, with 12 bases between. The CDR3 DNA is TGTGCCAGCAGCCCCGTTCGGCGGAACTATGGCTACACCTTC. This gives the protein CASSPVRRNYGYTF.

The J gene is TRBJ2-4, the V gene TRBV13; tentative D call: TRBD1 (5 bases). Germline CDR1 is PRHDT and CDR2 is FYEKMQ (reference sequence). This CDR3 is 15 amino acids long. V was clipped by 2 bases and J by 8 bases, with 16 bases between them. The CDR3 nucleotides read TGTGCCAGCAGCTTAACCCCAGGGCGAGAGGACATTCAGTACTTC. This sequence encodes CASSLTPGREDIQYF. Together with reference TRBV13 and TRBJ2-4, the CDR3 gives the full variable domain: AAGVIQSPRHLIKEKRETATLKCYPIPRHDTVYWYQQGPGQDPQFLISFYEKMQSDKGSIPDRFSAQQFSDYHSELNMSSLELGDSALYFCASSLTPGREDIQYFGAGTRLSVL.

The chain links TRBV10-3 to TRBJ1-4; the match to TRBD1 covers 8 bases. Germline V gene sequence: CDR1 ENHRY, CDR2 SYGVKD. The ends lost 4 bases at V and 6 bases at J; junction bases unmatched: 7. The CDR3 length is 15 residues. The CDR3 coding sequence is TGTGCCATCAGTGGGGGACAGGCGAGGGATGAAAAACTGTTTTTT. This encodes CAISGGQARDEKLFF.

V is TRBV6-5 and J is TRBJ2-2; 9 nucleotides match TRBD2. The V and J ends lost 5 bases and 7 bases, in that order; junction bases with no gene match: 8. Germline CDR1 MNHEY, CDR2 SVGAGI. The CDR3 is made up of 15 amino acids. The DNA of the CDR3 is TGTGCCAGCAGTATCGGACTAGCGACGGTCGGGGAGCTGTTTTTT. Encoded protein: CASSIGLATVGELFF.

The genes are TRBV2 and TRBJ1-1; no firm D call. Looked up from germline, CDR1 is SNHLY and CDR2 is FYNNEI. The V gene lost 2 bases and the J gene lost 6 bases, with 4 bases spanning the gap. The CDR3 contains 11 residues. This CDR3 is CASSEFAEAFF. As DNA, the CDR3 is TGTGCCAGCAGTGAATTCGCTGAAGCTTTCTTT.

The chain joins TRBV6-5 to TRBJ1-1; D not resolved. Germline lookup yields CDR1 MNHEY and CDR2 SVGAGI. CDR3 size: 13 residues. The V gene lost 3 bases and the J gene lost 1 base, with 6 bases spanning the gap. CDR3 sequence (DNA): TGTGCCAGCAGTTATTTTAGGAACACTGAAGCTTTCTTT. Amino acids: CASSYFRNTEAFF.

This clone has only one observation. The sample carries other DNA sequences with the same CDR3. The V call is TRBV5-4, the J call TRBJ1-1, with 9 positions matching TRBD1. Germline V gene data show CDR1 as SGHNT and CDR2 as YYREEE (reference sequence). With 4 bases clipped from V and 3 bases from J, the junction kept 7 bases outside the gene matches. The CDR3 totals 15 residues. The DNA for the CDR3 is TGTGCCAGCAGCCGGACAGGGGAGAAGGACACTGAAGCTTTCTTT. Translated: CASSRTGEKDTEAFF. The full variable domain, its missing parts supplied by reference TRBV5-4 and TRBJ1-1, is ETGVTQSPTHLIKTRGQQVTLRCSSQSGHNTVSWYQQALGQGPQFIFQYYREEENGRGNFPPRFSGLQFPNYSSELNVNALELDDSALYLCASSRTGEKDTEAFFGQGTRLTVV.

J is TRBJ1-4 and V is TRBV28; perhaps TRBD1 as D (5 bases). This CDR3 region has 14 residues. V was cut by 6 bases and J by 4 bases, with 12 bases left in between. CDR1 and CDR2 (germline): MDHEN, SYDVKM. The CDR3 coding sequence is TGTGCCAGCAGCGTACAGGCGAGTAATGAAAAACTGTTTTTT. Translation gives CASSVQASNEKLFF.

The chain links TRBV28 to TRBJ1-3, with TRBD1 matching 7 bases. Germline lookup yields CDR1 MDHEN and CDR2 SYDVKM. Trimming removed 3 bases from V and 4 bases from J; junction bases left unmatched: 12. The CDR3 covers 17 residues. Here the CDR3 reads CASSFGTALTPGNTIYF. CDR3 nucleotides: TGTGCCAGCAGTTTCGGGACAGCCTTAACTCCCGGAAACACCATATATTTT. The full variable domain, in which reference TRBV28 and TRBJ1-3 provide the parts outside the CDR3, is DVKVTQSSRYLVKRTGEKVFLECVQDMDHENMFWYRQDPGLGLRLIYFSYDVKMKEKGDIPEGYSVSREKKERFSLILESASTNQTSMYLCASSFGTALTPGNTIYFGEGSWLTVV.

The chain is built from TRBV4-1 and TRBJ2-5; 8 bases agree with TRBD2. Germline lookup yields CDR1 MGHRA and CDR2 YSYEKL. Trimming cost V 1 base and J 2 bases; bases outside gene matches: 3. The CDR3 extends over 15 amino acids. The CDR3 here is CASSQVTSGQETQYF. DNA for the CDR3: TGCGCCAGCAGCCAAGTAACTAGCGGTCAAGAGACCCAGTACTTC.

The chain recombines TRBV4-1 with TRBJ2-2, with a possible D match to TRBD2 (5 bases). The CDR3 has 14 amino acids. Germline V gene data show CDR1 as MGHRA and CDR2 as YSYEKL. Trimming took off 1 base at V and 6 bases at J, with 9 bases between the two ends. The CDR3 reads CASSQGLAPGELFF. DNA for the CDR3: TGCGCCAGCAGCCAAGGTCTAGCCCCCGGGGAGCTGTTTTTT.

This clone was seen a few times. This rearrangement joins TRBV2 to TRBJ2-7, with D possibly being TRBD2 (6 bases). This CDR3 has 12 amino acids. Per the germline V gene, CDR1 is SNHLY and CDR2 is FYNNEI. V was trimmed by 8 bases and J by 0 bases, leaving 8 bases between them. The CDR3 loop is CASERASYEQYF. CDR3 nucleotide sequence: TGTGCCAGCGAGCGGGCCTCCTACGAGCAGTACTTC.

This clone was seen once. This chain's CDR3 is CASSSTWDLSSYEQYF. CDR3 coding DNA: TGTGCCAGTAGCTCGACTTGGGACTTAAGCTCCTACGAGCAGTACTTC. V usage is TRBV19 and J usage is TRBJ2-7; possible D gene TRBD2, 6 bases. The ends were cut back, 6 bases at V and 0 bases at J, with 18 bases in the middle. This CDR3 spans 16 amino acids. The germline V gene encodes CDR1 LNHDA and CDR2 SQIVND (reference sequence).

The V and J genes are TRBV19 and TRBJ2-7; no clear D gene. Germline V gene sequence: CDR1 LNHDA, CDR2 SQIVND (reference sequence). The V gene lost 3 bases and the J gene lost 0 bases, with 9 bases spanning the gap. The CDR3 spans 14 residues. The CDR3 protein is CASSISAGSYEQYF. The DNA for the CDR3 is TGTGCCAGTAGTATCTCGGCAGGCTCCTACGAGCAGTACTTC.

This clone was detected only once. The chain joins TRBV7-9 to TRBJ2-7; perhaps TRBD1 as D (5 bases). The CDR3 contains 14 residues. Germline V gene sequence: CDR1 SEHNR, CDR2 FQNEAQ (reference sequence). V shed 6 bases and J shed 1 base, with 13 bases lying between them. This CDR3 reads CASSRVQVSYEQYF. Written as DNA, the CDR3 is TGTGCCAGCAGTAGGGTACAGGTTTCCTACGAGCAGTACTTC.

This clone was seen once. The chain recombines TRBV30 with TRBJ2-1; D may be TRBD2 (6 bases). CDR1 and CDR2 from the germline V gene are GTSNPN and SVGIG (reference sequence). The CDR3 has 13 amino acids. V lost 2 bases to trimming and J lost 9 bases, with 14 bases between them. CDR3 amino acids: CAWSSSAVGEQFF. CDR3 nucleotide sequence: TGTGCCTGGAGTTCTAGCGCCGTCGGTGAGCAGTTCTTC.

CDR3 DNA sequence: TGTGCCAGCAGTTCGAGACAGGGTGGCTACACCTTC. It is translated as CASSSRQGGYTF. J is TRBJ1-2 and V is TRBV27, with 7 bases that match TRBD1. Germline-derived CDR1 and CDR2 are MNHEY and SMNVEV (reference sequence). CDR3 length: 12 amino acids. Trimming at V came to 4 bases and at J to 7 bases, leaving 3 bases not matched to a gene.

This clone showed up just a few times. The V call is TRBV19, the J call TRBJ1-1; TRBD1 matches at 7 bases. The CDR3 totals 14 residues. Looked up from germline, CDR1 is LNHDA and CDR2 is SQIVND (reference sequence). The V segment lost 7 bases and the J segment 0 bases; nucleotides outside the gene matches: 5. The DNA of the CDR3 is TGTGCCAGTATTTCGGGACAGATGAACACTGAAGCTTTCTTT. Its translation is CASISGQMNTEAFF.

This chain links TRBV4-2 with TRBJ2-7; D is possibly TRBD2 (5 bases). CDR1 is LGHNA, CDR2 YNFKEQ, per germline. The CDR3 extends over 14 amino acids. Deletions cut 6 bases from V and 4 bases from J, with 16 bases between. CDR3 sequence reads: CASRRTEGSYEQYF. The CDR3 DNA reads as TGTGCCAGCAGGCGGACTGAAGGGAGTTACGAGCAGTACTTC.

The genes are TRBV7-9 and TRBJ2-7, with D tentatively TRBD2 (5 bases). The CDR3 covers 13 residues. V was clipped by 3 bases and J by 3 bases, with 9 bases between them. The germline V gene has CDR1 SEHNR and CDR2 FQNEAQ (reference sequence). The DNA for the CDR3 is TGTGCCAGCAGCTTTGACTACCACTACGAGCAGTACTTC. It is translated as CASSFDYHYEQYF.

This clone was detected only once. The genes are TRBV19 and TRBJ1-1; 10 bases fit TRBD1. V was pared by 5 bases and J by 8 bases, with 14 bases of the junction left unmatched. Germline loops: CDR1 LNHDA, CDR2 SQIVND (reference sequence). The CDR3 loop spans 16 amino acids. CDR3: CASSFETGGVKEEAFF. For the CDR3, the DNA is TGTGCCAGTAGTTTCGAGACAGGGGGCGTAAAGGAGGAAGCTTTCTTT.

This clone has only one observation. This chain links TRBV5-1 with TRBJ1-3; 7 positions agree with TRBD1. Germline values: CDR1 SGHRS, CDR2 YFSETQ. CDR3 length equals 17 residues. The trim removed 0 bases at V and 2 bases at J, leaving 8 bases unmatched. The CDR3 spells CASSLAASGTAGNTIYF. CDR3 nucleotides: TGCGCCAGCAGCTTGGCCGCATCGGGGACAGCTGGAAACACCATATATTTT. The whole variable domain, remainder taken from reference TRBV5-1 and TRBJ1-3, is KAGVTQTPRYLIKTRGQQVTLSCSPISGHRSVSWYQQTPGQGLQFLFEYFSETQRNKGNFPGRFSGRQFSNSRSEMNVSTLELGDSALYLCASSLAASGTAGNTIYFGEGSWLTVV.